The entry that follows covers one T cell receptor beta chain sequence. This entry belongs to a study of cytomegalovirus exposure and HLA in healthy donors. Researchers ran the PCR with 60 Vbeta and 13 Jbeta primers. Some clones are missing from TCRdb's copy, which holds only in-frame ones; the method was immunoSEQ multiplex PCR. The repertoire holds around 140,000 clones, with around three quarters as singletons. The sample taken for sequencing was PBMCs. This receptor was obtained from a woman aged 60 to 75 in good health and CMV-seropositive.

CDR3 sequence (DNA): TGTGCCAGCAGCCCTGGTTATCAGGGGACCGGGGAGCTGTTTTTT. It is translated as CASSPGYQGTGELFF. The rearrangement joins TRBV7-3 to TRBJ2-2; D is perhaps TRBD1 (6 bases). The CDR3 covers 15 residues. Germline loops: CDR1 SGHTA, CDR2 FQGTGA. With 5 bases removed from V and 5 bases from J, the gap between germline ends came to 15 bases.